This T cell receptor (beta chain) was observed in a study of CD8+CD57+ T cells in acquired aplastic anemia. Study-level background: The DNA of sorted CD4+ and CD8+ cells averaged roughly 3.2 ug. Study-level results: Over 25 CD8+ CDR3 sequences occurred in both the patients and the controls. Any difference that existed in CD8+ Simpson's diversity between patients and controls was not significant.

This CDR3 is 14 amino acids long. Germline V lookup: CDR1 SQVTM, CDR2 ANQGSEA. The V end lost 7 bases, the J end lost 2 bases, and 18 bases lay between the germline ends. Genomic DNA, serving as template, underwent TCR beta VDJ and CDR3 profiling. TCRdb reprocessed the reads with MiXCR, giving one entry per CDR3 protein. The sample yields 150,000 to 200,000 distinct CDR3 sequences, around 66% seen once. This clonotype was counted between two and nine times. Its antigen is still unknown. The V call is TRBV29-1, the J call TRBJ2-7, with D possibly matching TRBD1 (5 bases). What was sequenced was sorted CD4+, CD8+, or CD8+CD57+ T cells (not recorded which) from PBMCs. The source is a human donor with severe aplastic anemia or a healthy control (not recorded which). The CDR3 DNA is TGCAGCGCAGAAACCGGGTCCAGGGCCTACGAGCAGTACTTC. Its translation is CSAETGSRAYEQYF.